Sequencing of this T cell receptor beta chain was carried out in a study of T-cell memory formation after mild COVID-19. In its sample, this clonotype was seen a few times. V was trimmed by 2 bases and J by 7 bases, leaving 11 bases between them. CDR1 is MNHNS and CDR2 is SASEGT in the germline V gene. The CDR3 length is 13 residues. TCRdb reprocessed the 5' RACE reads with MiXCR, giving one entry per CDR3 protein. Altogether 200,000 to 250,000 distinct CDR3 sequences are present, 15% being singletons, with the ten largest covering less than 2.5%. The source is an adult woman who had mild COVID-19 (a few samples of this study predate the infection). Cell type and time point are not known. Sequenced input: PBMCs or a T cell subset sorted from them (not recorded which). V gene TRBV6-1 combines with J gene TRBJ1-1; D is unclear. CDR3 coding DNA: TGTGCCAGCAGTGAAAGGTGGCAGATTGAAGCTTTCTTT. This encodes CASSERWQIEAFF.